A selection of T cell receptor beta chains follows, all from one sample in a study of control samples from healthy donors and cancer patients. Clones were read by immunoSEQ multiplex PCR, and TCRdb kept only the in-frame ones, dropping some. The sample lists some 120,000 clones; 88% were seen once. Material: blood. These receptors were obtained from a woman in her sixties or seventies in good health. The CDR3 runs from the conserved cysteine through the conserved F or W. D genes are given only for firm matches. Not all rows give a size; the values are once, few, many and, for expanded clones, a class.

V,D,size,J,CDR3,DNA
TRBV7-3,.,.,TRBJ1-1,CASSFTYAWGTEAFF,TGTGCCAGCAGCTTTACTTATGCCTGGGGCACTGAAGCTTTCTTT
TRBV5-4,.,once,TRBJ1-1,CASSLDRPDNEAFF,TGTGCCAGCAGCTTGGACAGGCCGGACAACGAAGCTTTCTTT
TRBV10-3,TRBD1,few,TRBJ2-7,CAISELQGSYEQYF,TGTGCCATCAGTGAACTACAGGGGTCCTACGAGCAGTACTTC
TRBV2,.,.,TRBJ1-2,CASIGTDPLGGYTF,TGTGCCAGCATTGGAACGGACCCGTTGGGTGGCTACACCTTC
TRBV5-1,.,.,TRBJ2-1,CASSLQGYNEQFF,TGCGCCAGCAGCTTGCAGGGTTACAATGAGCAGTTCTTC
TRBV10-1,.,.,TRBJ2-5,CASSPPLQGSGQETQYF,TGCGCCAGCAGTCCCCCCCTTCAGGGGTCGGGACAAGAGACCCAGTACTTC
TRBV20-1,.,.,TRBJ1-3,CSARARNTIYF,TGCAGTGCTAGAGCGAGAAACACCATATATTTT
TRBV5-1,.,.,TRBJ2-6,CASSLRSQTSGANVLTF,TGCGCCAGCAGCCTCCGGTCTCAGACCTCTGGGGCCAACGTCCTGACTTTC
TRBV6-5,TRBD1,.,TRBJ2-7,CASSYGDSHYEQYF,TGTGCCAGCAGTTACGGGGACAGCCACTACGAGCAGTACTTC
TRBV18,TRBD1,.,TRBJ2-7,CASSPTGAPYEQYF,TGTGCCAGCTCACCCACAGGGGCCCCCTACGAGCAGTACTTC
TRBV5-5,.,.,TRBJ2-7,CASSPLGGQGAYEQYF,TGTGCCAGCAGCCCACTAGGAGGGCAAGGCGCCTACGAGCAGTACTTC
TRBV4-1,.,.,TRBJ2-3,CASSQRYTGSTDTQYF,TGCGCCAGCAGCCAACGGTACACAGGCAGCACAGATACGCAGTATTTT
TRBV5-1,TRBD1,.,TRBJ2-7,CASSREGQGSGEQYF,TGCGCCAGCAGCCGGGAAGGACAGGGGTCGGGCGAGCAGTACTTC
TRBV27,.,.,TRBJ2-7,CASSDRTGVYEQYF,TGTGCCAGCAGTGATCGAACAGGTGTCTACGAGCAGTACTTC
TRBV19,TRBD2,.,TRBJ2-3,CASRRPGTSARTDTQYF,TGTGCCAGTAGACGTCCCGGGACTAGCGCTCGCACAGATACGCAGTATTTT
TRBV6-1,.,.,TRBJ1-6,CASSELWVNYNSPLHF,TGTGCCAGCAGTGAACTTTGGGTTAACTATAATTCACCCCTCCACTTT
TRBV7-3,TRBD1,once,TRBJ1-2,CASSPGQGPYGYTF,TGTGCCAGCAGCCCGGGACAGGGTCCCTATGGCTACACCTTC
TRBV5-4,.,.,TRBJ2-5,CASSLQGSKTQYF,TGTGCCAGCAGCTTGCAGGGATCGAAGACCCAGTACTTC
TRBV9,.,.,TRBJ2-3,CASAPSGQTDTQYF,TGTGCCAGCGCCCCAAGCGGGCAAACAGATACGCAGTATTTT
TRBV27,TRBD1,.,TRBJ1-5,CASSLGEQGARSNQPQHF,TGTGCCAGCAGTTTAGGCGAACAGGGGGCGCGAAGCAATCAGCCCCAGCATTTT
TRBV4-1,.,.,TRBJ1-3,CASSQDGYSGNTIYF,TGCGCCAGCAGCCAAGATGGTTACTCTGGAAACACCATATATTTT
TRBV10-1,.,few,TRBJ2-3,CASSRGRTDTQYF,TGCGCCAGCTCCCGGGGGAGGACAGATACGCAGTATTTT
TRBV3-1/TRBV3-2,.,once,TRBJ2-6,CASSQDRLTGANVLTF,TGTGCCAGCAGCCAAGATCGCCTTACTGGGGCCAACGTCCTGACTTTC
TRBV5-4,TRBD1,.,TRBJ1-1,CASSPGGSGDTEAFF,TGTGCCAGCAGCCCAGGGGGCTCGGGTGACACTGAAGCTTTCTTT
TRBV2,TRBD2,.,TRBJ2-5,CASTPGGHGTQYF,TGTGCCAGTACCCCGGGGGGGCATGGGACCCAGTACTTC
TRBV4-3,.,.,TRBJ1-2,CASSQDVKGYYGYTF,TGCGCCAGCAGCCAAGATGTAAAGGGGTACTATGGCTACACCTTC
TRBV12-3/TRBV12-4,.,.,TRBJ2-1,CASTQDNEQFF,TGTGCCAGCACGCAAGACAATGAGCAGTTCTTC
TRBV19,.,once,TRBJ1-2,CASRDRQGGYTF,TGTGCCAGTAGAGACCGGCAGGGTGGCTACACCTTC
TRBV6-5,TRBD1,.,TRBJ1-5,CASSYSGQGGQPQHF,TGTGCCAGCAGTTACTCAGGACAGGGTGGGCAGCCCCAGCATTTT
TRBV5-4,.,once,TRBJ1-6,CASSLFGTDLSPLHF,TGTGCCAGCAGCTTGTTCGGGACGGATCTTTCACCCCTCCACTTT
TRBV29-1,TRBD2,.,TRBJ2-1,CSVLQPRGAHYNEQFF,TGCAGCGTTCTCCAACCGCGGGGGGCGCATTACAATGAGCAGTTCTTC
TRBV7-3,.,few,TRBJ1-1,CASSFGLVGTEAFF,TGTGCCAGCAGCTTCGGGCTGGTGGGCACTGAAGCTTTCTTT
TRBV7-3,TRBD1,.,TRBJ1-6,CASSPKDRDGSPLHF,TGTGCCAGCAGCCCCAAGGACAGGGATGGCTCACCCCTCCACTTT
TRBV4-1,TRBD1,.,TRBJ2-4,CASSQVGGQGSIQYF,TGCGCCAGCAGCCAAGTGGGGGGACAGGGGAGCATTCAGTACTTC
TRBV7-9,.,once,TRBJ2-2,CASSLVDSGELFF,TGTGCCAGCAGCTTAGTTGACTCCGGGGAGCTGTTTTTT
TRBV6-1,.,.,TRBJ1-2,CASSENRGAGYGYTF,TGTGCCAGCAGTGAAAATAGGGGCGCAGGCTATGGCTACACCTTC
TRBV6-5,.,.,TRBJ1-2,CASSYAEGLGYTF,TGTGCCAGCAGTTACGCCGAGGGGCTGGGCTACACCTTC
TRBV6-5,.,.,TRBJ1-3,CATSWVSGNTIYF,TGTGCCACTTCATGGGTTTCAGGAAACACCATATATTTT
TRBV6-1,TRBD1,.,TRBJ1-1,CASSDTRDRELAEAFF,TGTGCCAGCAGTGATACCCGGGACAGGGAGCTCGCTGAAGCTTTCTTT
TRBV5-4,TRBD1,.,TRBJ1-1,CASSSATGGYTEAFF,TGTGCCAGCAGCTCCGCCACAGGGGGGTACACTGAAGCTTTCTTT
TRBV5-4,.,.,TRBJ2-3,CASSNAGRRSTDTQYF,TGTGCCAGCAGCAACGCGGGACGGCGTTCCACAGATACGCAGTATTTT
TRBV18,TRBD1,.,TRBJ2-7,CASSPYPGTGSYEQYF,TGTGCCAGCTCACCATATCCCGGGACAGGCTCCTACGAGCAGTACTTC
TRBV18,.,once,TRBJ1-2,CASSPGGSYGYTF,TGTGCCAGCTCACCGGGCGGGAGCTATGGCTACACCTTC
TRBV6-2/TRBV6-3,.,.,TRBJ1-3,CASSYGRAGNTIYF,TGTGCCAGCAGTTACGGCAGGGCCGGAAACACCATATATTTT
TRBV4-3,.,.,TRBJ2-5,CASSQDVGGQETQYF,TGCGCCAGCAGCCAAGACGTAGGTGGCCAAGAGACCCAGTACTTC
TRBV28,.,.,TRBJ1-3,CASSSVARDTIYF,TGTGCCAGCAGTTCCGTGGCGAGGGACACCATATATTTT
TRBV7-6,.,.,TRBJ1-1,CASSLGEGNTEAFF,TGTGCCAGCAGCTTGGGGGAGGGGAACACTGAAGCTTTCTTT
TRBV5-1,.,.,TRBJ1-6,CASSSGNNNSPLHF,TGCGCCAGCAGCTCCGGGAATAATAATTCACCCCTCCACTTT